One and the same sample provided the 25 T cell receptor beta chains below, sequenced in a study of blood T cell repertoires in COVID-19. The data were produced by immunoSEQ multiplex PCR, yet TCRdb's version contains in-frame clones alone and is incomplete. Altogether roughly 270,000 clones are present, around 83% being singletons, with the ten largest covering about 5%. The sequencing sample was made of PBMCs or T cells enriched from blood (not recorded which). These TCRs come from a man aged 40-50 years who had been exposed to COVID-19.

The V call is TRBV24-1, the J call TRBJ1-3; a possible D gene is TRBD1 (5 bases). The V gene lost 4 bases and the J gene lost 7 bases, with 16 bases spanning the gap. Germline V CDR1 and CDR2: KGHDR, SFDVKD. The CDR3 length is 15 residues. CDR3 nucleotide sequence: TGTGCCACCAGTGACTCACAGAAACAGGCGAACACCATATATTTT. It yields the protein CATSDSQKQANTIYF.

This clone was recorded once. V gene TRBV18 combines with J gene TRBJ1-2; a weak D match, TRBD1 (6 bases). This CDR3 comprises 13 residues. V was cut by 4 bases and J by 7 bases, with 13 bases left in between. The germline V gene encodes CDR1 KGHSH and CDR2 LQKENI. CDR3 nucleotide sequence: TGTGCCAGCTCACGGGACAAGGGTTCTGGCTACACCTTC. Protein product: CASSRDKGSGYTF.

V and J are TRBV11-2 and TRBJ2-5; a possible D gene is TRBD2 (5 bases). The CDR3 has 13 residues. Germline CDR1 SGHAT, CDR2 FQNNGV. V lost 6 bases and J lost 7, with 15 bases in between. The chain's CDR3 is CASRPDQAGTQYF. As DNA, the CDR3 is TGTGCCAGCAGGCCGGACCAGGCGGGGACCCAGTACTTC.

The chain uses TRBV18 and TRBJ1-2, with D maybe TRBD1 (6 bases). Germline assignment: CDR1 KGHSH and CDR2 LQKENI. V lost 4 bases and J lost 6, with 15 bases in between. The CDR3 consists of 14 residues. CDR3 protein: CASSLQTGRDGYTF. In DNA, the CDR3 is TGTGCCAGCTCACTCCAGACAGGAAGGGATGGCTACACCTTC.

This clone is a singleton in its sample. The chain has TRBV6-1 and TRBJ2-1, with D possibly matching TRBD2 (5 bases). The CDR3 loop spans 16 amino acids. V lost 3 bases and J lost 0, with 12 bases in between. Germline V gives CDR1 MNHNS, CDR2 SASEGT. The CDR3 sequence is CASSDQSGSSYNEQFF. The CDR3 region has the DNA TGTGCCAGCAGTGACCAGAGCGGTAGCTCCTACAATGAGCAGTTCTTC.

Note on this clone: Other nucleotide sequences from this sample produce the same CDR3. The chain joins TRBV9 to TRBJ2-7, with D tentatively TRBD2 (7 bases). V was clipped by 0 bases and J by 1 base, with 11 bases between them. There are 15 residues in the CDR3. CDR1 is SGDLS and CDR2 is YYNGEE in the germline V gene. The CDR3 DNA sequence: TGTGCCAGCAGCGTAGAGGAGGGGGGGTCCTACGAGCAGTACTTC. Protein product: CASSVEEGGSYEQYF.

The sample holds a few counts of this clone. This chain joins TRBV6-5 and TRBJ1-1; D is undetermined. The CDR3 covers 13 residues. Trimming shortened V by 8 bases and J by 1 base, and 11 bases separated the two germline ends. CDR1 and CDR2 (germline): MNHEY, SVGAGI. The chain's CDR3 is CASRQGKNTEAFF. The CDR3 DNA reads TGTGCCAGCCGACAAGGAAAGAACACTGAAGCTTTCTTT.

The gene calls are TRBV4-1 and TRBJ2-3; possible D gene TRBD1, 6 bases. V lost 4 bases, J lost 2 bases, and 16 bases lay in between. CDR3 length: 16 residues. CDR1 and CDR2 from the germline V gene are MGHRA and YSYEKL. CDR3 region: CASSLAPGQDTDTQYF. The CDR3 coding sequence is TGCGCCAGCAGCCTCGCGCCGGGACAAGACACAGATACGCAGTATTTT.

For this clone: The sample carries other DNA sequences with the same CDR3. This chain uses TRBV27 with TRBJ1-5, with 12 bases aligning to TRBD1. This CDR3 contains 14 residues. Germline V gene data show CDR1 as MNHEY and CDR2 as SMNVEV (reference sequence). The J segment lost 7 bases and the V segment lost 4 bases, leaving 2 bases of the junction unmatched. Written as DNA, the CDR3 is TGTGCCAGCAGTTCTGGGACAGGGGGCCAGCCCCAGCATTTT. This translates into CASSSGTGGQPQHF.

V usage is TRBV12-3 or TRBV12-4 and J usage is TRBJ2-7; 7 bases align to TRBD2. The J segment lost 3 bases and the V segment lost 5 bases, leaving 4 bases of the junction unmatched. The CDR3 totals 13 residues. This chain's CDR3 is CASSRTRRYEQYF. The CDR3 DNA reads TGTGCCAGCAGTCGGACTAGACGCTACGAGCAGTACTTC.

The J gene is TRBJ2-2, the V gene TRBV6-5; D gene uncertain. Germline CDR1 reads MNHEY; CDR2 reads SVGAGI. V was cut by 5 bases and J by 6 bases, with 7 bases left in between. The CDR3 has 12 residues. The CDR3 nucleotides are TGTGCCAGCAGTCCTGACTCCGGGGAGCTGTTTTTT. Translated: CASSPDSGELFF.

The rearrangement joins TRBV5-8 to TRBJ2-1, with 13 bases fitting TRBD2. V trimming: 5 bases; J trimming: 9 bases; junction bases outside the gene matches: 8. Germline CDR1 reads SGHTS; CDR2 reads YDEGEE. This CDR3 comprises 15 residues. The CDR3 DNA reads TGTGCCAGCAGTTCCGGGACTAGCGGGACGGGTGAGCAGTTCTTC. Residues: CASSSGTSGTGEQFF.

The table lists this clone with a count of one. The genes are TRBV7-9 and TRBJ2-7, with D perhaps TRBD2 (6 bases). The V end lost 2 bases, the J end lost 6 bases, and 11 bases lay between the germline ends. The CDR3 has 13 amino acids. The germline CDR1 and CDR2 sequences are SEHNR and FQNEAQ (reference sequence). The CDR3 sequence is CASSLSLAVEQYF. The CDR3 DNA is TGTGCCAGCAGCTTATCGTTAGCGGTCGAGCAGTACTTC.

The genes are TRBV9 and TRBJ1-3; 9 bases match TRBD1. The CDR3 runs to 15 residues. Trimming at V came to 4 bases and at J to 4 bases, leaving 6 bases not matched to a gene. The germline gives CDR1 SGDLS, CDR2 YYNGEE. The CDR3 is CASSKGQGGGNTIYF. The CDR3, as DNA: TGTGCCAGCAGCAAGGGACAGGGAGGGGGAAACACCATATATTTT.

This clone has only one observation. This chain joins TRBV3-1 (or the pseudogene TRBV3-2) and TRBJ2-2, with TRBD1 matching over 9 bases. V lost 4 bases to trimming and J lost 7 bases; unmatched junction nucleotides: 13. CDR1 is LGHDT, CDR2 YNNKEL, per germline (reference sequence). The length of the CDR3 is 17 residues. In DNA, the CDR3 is TGTGCCAGCAGCCTCACCGGGACAGGGTATTTGGACGGGGAGCTGTTTTTT. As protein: CASSLTGTGYLDGELFF.

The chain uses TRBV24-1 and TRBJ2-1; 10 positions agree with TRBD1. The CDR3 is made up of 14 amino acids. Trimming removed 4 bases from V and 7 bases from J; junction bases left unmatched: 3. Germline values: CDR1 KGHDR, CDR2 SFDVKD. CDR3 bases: TGTGCCACCAGTGAACAGGGACAGGGGAATGAGCAGTTCTTC. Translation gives CATSEQGQGNEQFF.

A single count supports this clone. CDR3 DNA sequence: TGCAGCGTTCTGGGGGGACGAGTCGGTGGCTACACCTTC. This codes for CSVLGGRVGGYTF. The chain carries TRBV29-1 and TRBJ1-2; TRBD1 is a possible D gene (5 bases). The CDR3 is 13 amino acids. Germline V CDR1 and CDR2: SQVTM, ANQGSEA. The V and J ends lost 5 bases and 7 bases respectively, with 17 bases between them.

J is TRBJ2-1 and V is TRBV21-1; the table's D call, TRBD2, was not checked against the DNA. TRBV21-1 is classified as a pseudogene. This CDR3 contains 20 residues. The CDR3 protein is CASSKGKAASGRASWNEQFF. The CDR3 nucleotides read TGTGCCAGCAGCAAAGGAAAGGCGGCTAGCGGGAGGGCCTCATGGAATGAGCAGTTCTTC.

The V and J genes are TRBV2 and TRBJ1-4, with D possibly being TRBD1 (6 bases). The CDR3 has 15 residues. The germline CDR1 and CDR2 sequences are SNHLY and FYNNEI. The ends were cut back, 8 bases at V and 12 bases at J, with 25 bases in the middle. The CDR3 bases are TGTGCCAGCCGGGGGGGACACTTTGTAGGTGAGGAACTGTTTTTT. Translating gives CASRGGHFVGEELFF.

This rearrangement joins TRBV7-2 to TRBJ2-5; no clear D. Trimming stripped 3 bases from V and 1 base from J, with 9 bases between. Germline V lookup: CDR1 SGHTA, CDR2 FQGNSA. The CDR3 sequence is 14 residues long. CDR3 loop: CASSLAEPQETQYF. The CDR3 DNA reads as TGTGCCAGCAGCTTGGCGGAGCCCCAAGAGACCCAGTACTTC. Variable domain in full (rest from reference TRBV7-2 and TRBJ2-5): GAGVSQSPSNKVTEKGKDVELRCDPISGHTALYWYRQSLGQGLEFLIYFQGNSAPDKSGLPSDRFSAERTGGSVSTLTIQRTQQEDSAVYLCASSLAEPQETQYFGPGTRLLVL.

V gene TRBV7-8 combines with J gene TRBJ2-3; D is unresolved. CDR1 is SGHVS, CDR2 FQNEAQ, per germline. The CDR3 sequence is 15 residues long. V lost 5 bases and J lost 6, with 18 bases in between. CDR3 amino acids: CASSPRWHFTDTQYF. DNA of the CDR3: TGTGCCAGCAGCCCCCGTTGGCATTTCACGGATACGCAGTATTTT.

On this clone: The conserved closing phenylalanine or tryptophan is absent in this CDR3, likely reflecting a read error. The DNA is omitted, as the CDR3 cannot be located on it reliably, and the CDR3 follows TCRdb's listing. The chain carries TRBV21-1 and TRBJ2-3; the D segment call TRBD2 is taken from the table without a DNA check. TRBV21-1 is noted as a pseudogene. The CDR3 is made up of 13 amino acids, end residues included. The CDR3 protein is CASSKSEGLAGAS.

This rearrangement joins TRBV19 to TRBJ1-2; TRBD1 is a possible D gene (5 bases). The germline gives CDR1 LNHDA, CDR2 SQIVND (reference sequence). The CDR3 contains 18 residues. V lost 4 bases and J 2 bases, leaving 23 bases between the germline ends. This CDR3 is CASSTGRGQGGPNYGYTF. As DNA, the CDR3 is TGTGCCAGTAGTACTGGTCGTGGGCAGGGCGGACCCAACTATGGCTACACCTTC.

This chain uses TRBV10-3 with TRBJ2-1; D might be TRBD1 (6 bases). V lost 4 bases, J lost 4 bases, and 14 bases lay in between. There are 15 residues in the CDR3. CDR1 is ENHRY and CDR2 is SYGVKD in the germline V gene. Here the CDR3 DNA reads TGTGCCATCAGTGTAGAGGGGGAAGATTACAATGAGCAGTTCTTC. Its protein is CAISVEGEDYNEQFF.

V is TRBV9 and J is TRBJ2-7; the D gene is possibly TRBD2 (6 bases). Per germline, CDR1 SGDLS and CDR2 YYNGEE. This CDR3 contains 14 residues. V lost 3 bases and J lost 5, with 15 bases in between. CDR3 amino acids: CASSDGGPSHEQYF. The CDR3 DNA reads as TGTGCCAGCAGCGACGGAGGGCCGAGCCACGAGCAGTACTTC.